One and the same sample provided the 12 T cell receptor beta chains below, sequenced in a study of T cells in Graves' hyperthyroidism and ophthalmopathy. RNA transcripts provided the source from which TCR beta CDR3 regions were amplified. The study used the HTBI primer set for a first-round RT-PCR of the TCR CDR3. TCRdb independently ran MiXCR on the multiplex PCR reads; one entry per CDR3 protein. The table shows about 260,000 distinct CDR3 sequences, with over 20% occurring only once. The source material was blood. These receptors originate from a man in his thirties or forties with Graves' ophthalmopathy.

Ten or more counts support this clonotype. The chain couples TRBV2 to TRBJ1-6, with D maybe TRBD1 (6 bases). Trimming shortened V by 7 bases and J by 7 bases, and 14 bases separated the two germline ends. Germline-derived CDR1 and CDR2 are SNHLY and FYNNEI. The CDR3 loop spans 14 amino acids. CDR3 nucleotide sequence: TGTGCCAGCACCCCAGGACAGCTGAATTCACCCCTCCACTTT. It specifies CASTPGQLNSPLHF.

The CDR3 sequence: CASRGGGVDNEQFF. As DNA, the CDR3 is TGTGCCAGCCGGGGGGGGGGAGTTGACAATGAGCAGTTCTTC. The V and J genes are TRBV27 and TRBJ2-1; TRBD2 matches at 8 bases. Looked up from germline, CDR1 is MNHEY and CDR2 is SMNVEV (reference sequence). After removal of 8 bases from V and 5 bases from J, the junction contained 8 bases not matched to a gene. This CDR3 region has 14 residues.

Comments on this clonotype: With a much larger clone just one base away, this may be a read error. The chain links TRBV2 to TRBJ1-3; possible D gene TRBD1, 5 bases. The CDR3 runs 14 residues. Germline loops: CDR1 SNHLY, CDR2 FYNNEI. Trimming took off 6 bases at V and 2 bases at J, with 11 bases between the two ends. CDR3 residues: CASREGIAGNTIYF. In DNA, the CDR3 is TGTGCCAGCAGGGAGGGGATAGCTGGAAACACCATATATTTT.

The rearrangement links TRBV2 to TRBJ1-1; 9 bases line up with TRBD1. The germline V gene has CDR1 SNHLY and CDR2 FYNNEI. This CDR3 contains 14 residues. Trimming took 6 bases from V and 9 from J; bases not matched to a gene: 11. CDR3 DNA sequence: TGTGCCAGCAGCCGCGGGACAGGGAAAAATCAAGCTTTCTTT. Protein sequence: CASSRGTGKNQAFF. Looking up the rest from reference TRBV2 and TRBJ1-1 gives the full variable domain: EPEVTQTPSHQVTQMGQEVILRCVPISNHLYFYWYRQILGQKVEFLVSFYNNEISEKSEIFDDQFSVERPDGSNFTLKIRSTKLEDSAMYFCASSRGTGKNQAFFGQGTRLTVV.

This clonotype was recorded many times. This chain links TRBV11-2 with TRBJ1-1, with 8 positions matching TRBD1. CDR3 size: 16 residues. The trim removed 5 bases at V and 5 bases at J, leaving 13 bases unmatched. CDR1 and CDR2 (germline): SGHAT, FQNNGV. DNA for the CDR3: TGTGCCAGCAGCCCGCTCCGGACAGGGAGGAGTACTGAAGCTTTCTTT. It encodes CASSPLRTGRSTEAFF.

The rearrangement links TRBV20-1 to TRBJ2-1, with D maybe TRBD1 (5 bases). The CDR3 length is 14 residues. Germline CDR1 and CDR2: DFQATT and SNEGSKA (reference sequence). The V end lost 6 bases, the J end lost 0 bases, and 12 bases lay between the germline ends. The CDR3 is CSAPARGSYNEQFF. The CDR3 DNA reads as TGCAGTGCCCCCGCTAGGGGCTCCTACAATGAGCAGTTCTTC.

This chain connects TRBV19 to TRBJ2-7, with D possibly TRBD2 on 5 matching bases. Germline assignment: CDR1 LNHDA and CDR2 SQIVND (reference sequence). V lost 3 bases to trimming and J lost 1 base, with 16 bases between them. This CDR3 comprises 16 residues. CDR3 loop: CASSISPLGGSYEQYF. CDR3 DNA sequence: TGTGCCAGTAGTATTTCTCCCCTCGGCGGGTCCTACGAGCAGTACTTC.

This clonotype was picked up a small number of times. V usage is TRBV28 and J usage is TRBJ1-5, with 7 bases aligning to TRBD1. CDR3 length: 15 residues. Germline-derived CDR1 and CDR2 are MDHEN and SYDVKM. Trimming at V came to 2 bases and at J to 4 bases, leaving 5 bases not matched to a gene. The CDR3 DNA follows: TGTGCCAGCAGTTTAGAAGACAGGGTAAATCAGCCCCAGCATTTT. Translating gives CASSLEDRVNQPQHF.

This rearrangement joins TRBV29-1 to TRBJ2-7; tentative D call: TRBD1 (6 bases). Germline V gene sequence: CDR1 SQVTM, CDR2 ANQGSEA. With 7 bases removed from V and 0 bases from J, the gap between germline ends came to 7 bases. The length of the CDR3 is 11 residues. The CDR3 is CSAGVSYEQYF. The CDR3 DNA follows: TGCAGCGCAGGGGTCTCCTACGAGCAGTACTTC.

This clonotype was detected a few times. V usage is TRBV18 and J usage is TRBJ2-3; D ambiguous. The ends were cut back, 1 base at V and 3 bases at J, with 17 bases in the middle. The CDR3 sequence is 17 residues long. Germline CDR1 reads KGHSH; CDR2 reads LQKENI. In DNA, the CDR3 is TGTGCCAGCTCACCACGATTATTAGCAACTAAAACAGATACGCAGTATTTT. Translation: CASSPRLLATKTDTQYF.

This rearrangement joins TRBV30 to TRBJ1-1; 8 nucleotides agree with TRBD1. Germline V gene sequence: CDR1 GTSNPN, CDR2 SVGIG (reference sequence). CDR3 length equals 16 residues. V lost 4 bases, J lost 1 base, and 11 bases stayed unmatched. The CDR3 bases are TGTGCCTGGACAAAGAACCCGGGACAGGCGAACACTGAAGCTTTCTTT. Its protein product is CAWTKNPGQANTEAFF.

This clonotype was seen repeatedly, ten times or more. In DNA, the CDR3 is TGTGCCAGCAGTTACCTCGGGACAGGTCTTGCGCAAGAGACCCAGTACTTC. Translated: CASSYLGTGLAQETQYF. The gene calls are TRBV6-5 and TRBJ2-5; 8 bases agree with TRBD1. The germline gives CDR1 MNHEY, CDR2 SVGAGI. This CDR3 has 17 residues. Losses at the gene ends were 2 bases for V and 2 bases for J; bases not matched to a gene: 10.